In this sample, the clone carrying this T cell receptor beta chain turned up a few times. Its antigen remains unknown. This record comes from a study of post-analysis software for immune sequencing data. The TCR beta cDNA libraries carried unique molecular identifiers. Using its own MiXCR run on the PCR reads, TCRdb lists one record per CDR3 protein. The sample contains 600,000 to 700,000 distinct CDR3 sequences, approximately 59% of which appear only once. Findings of the study overall: There was significantly lower normalized Chao1 diversity in multiple sclerosis patients than in controls. Patients showed TRBV5-6, TRBV5-1 and TRBV20-1 among about five TRBV segments more frequent than in controls.

Per the germline V gene, CDR1 is LGHDT and CDR2 is YNNKEL (reference sequence). V was cut by 5 bases and J by 6 bases, with 12 bases left in between. CDR3 length: 13 amino acids. The V call is TRBV3-1, the J call TRBJ2-3; perhaps TRBD2 as D (5 bases). The source material was blood. The clonotype originates from a girl between 2 and 10 years old with multiple sclerosis. The CDR3 DNA sequence: TGTGCCAGCAGCTCGACTGGGGAGGATACGCAGTATTTT. Protein: CASSSTGEDTQYF.